This TCR beta chain is from a study of T cells after yellow fever vaccination. Study context: Preparation of the low-cell-number fractions used SMART-Seq v4 Ultra Low Input.

This clonotype was seen a few times. Its antigen is unidentified. Universal primer sites and UMIs were introduced during 5'RACE template-switching synthesis of TCR cDNA. TCRdb re-analysed the 5' RACE reads in MiXCR, keeping a single row per CDR3 protein. The sample contains 350,000 or so distinct CDR3 sequences, about 8.3% of which appear only once. General study findings and limits: Re-detected after boosting: most primary clones, around 96% of CD4 and about 89% of CD8. FACS-sorted repertoires might harbor abundant contaminating clonotypes from the bulk population.

Germline CDR1 is SGHRS and CDR2 is YFSETQ. Deletions cut 1 base from V and 6 bases from J, with 11 bases between. The CDR3 totals 14 residues. The rearrangement links TRBV5-1 to TRBJ2-1; D unclear. This specimen consisted of PBMCs, obtained about 49 days after the first yellow fever vaccination. The source of this sequence is a man in his late teens or twenties who received the YFV17D yellow fever vaccine. The CDR3 reads CASSLNPDRNEQFF. The CDR3 bases are TGCGCCAGCAGCTTGAACCCGGATCGCAATGAGCAGTTCTTC.